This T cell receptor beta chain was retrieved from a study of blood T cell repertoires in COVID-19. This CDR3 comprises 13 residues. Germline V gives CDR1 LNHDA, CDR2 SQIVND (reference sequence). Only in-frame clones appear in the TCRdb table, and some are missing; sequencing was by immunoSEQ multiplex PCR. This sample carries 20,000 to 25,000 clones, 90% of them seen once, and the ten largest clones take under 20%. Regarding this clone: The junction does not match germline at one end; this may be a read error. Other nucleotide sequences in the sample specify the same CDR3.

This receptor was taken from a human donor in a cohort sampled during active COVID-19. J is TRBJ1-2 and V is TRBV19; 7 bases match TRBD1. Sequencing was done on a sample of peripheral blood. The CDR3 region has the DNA TGTGCCAGTACCAGGGACAGTAACTATGGCTACACTTTC. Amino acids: CASTRDSNYGYTF.